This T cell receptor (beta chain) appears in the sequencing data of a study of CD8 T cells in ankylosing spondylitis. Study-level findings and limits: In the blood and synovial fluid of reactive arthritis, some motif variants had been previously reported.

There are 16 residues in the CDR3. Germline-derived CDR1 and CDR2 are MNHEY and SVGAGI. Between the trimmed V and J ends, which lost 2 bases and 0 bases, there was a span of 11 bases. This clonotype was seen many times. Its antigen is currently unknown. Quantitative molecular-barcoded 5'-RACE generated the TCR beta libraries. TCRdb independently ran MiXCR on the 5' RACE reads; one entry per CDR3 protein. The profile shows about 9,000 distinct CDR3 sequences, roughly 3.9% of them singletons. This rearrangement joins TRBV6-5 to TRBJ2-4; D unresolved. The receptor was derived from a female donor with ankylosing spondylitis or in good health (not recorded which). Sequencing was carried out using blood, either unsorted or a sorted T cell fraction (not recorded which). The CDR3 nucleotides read TGTGCCAGCAGTTACCCCACCACTTTAGCCAAAAACATTCAGTACTTC. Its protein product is CASSYPTTLAKNIQYF.